Listed below are T cell receptor beta chains from one sample, sequenced in a study of technical replicates of blood from a few donors. Repertoires were generated with immunoSEQ multiplex PCR, while TCRdb's copy carries only in-frame clones and drops some. Of about 78,000 clones in the sample, 85% to 95% are singletons; the top ten hold 0.41%. The specimen was T cells isolated from PBMCs. The receptors derive from a human donor in good health. Both conserved end residues are part of each CDR3. D genes are given only for firm matches. Some rows have no size entry. The others give once, few or many, or a class for an expanded clone.

clone size | J gene | D gene | V gene | CDR3 protein | CDR3 DNA
NA | TRBJ2-7 | TRBD1 | TRBV6-6 | CASSSPDRVRYEQYF | TGTGCCAGCAGTTCTCCGGACAGGGTTCGGTACGAGCAGTACTTC
NA | TRBJ2-6 | TRBD1 | TRBV7-3 | CASSLTWTGGWGANVLTF | TGTGCCAGCAGCTTAACTTGGACAGGGGGCTGGGGGGCCAACGTCCTGACTTTC
NA | TRBJ2-7 | NA | TRBV7-2 | CASSLVPVDEQYF | TGTGCCAGCAGCTTAGTCCCGGTCGACGAGCAGTACTTC
NA | TRBJ1-2 | NA | TRBV10-3 | CATGENYGYTF | TGTGCCACAGGGGAAAACTATGGCTACACCTTC
NA | TRBJ1-3 | NA | TRBV4-1 | CASSLTDSGNTIYF | TGCGCCAGCAGCCTGACTGATTCTGGAAACACCATATATTTT
NA | TRBJ2-5 | TRBD2 | TRBV5-6 | CASSFATSGSYQETQYF | TGTGCCAGCAGCTTCGCAACTAGCGGGAGTTACCAAGAGACCCAGTACTTC
NA | TRBJ1-5 | NA | TRBV7-8 | CASSLNRVSTNQPQHF | TGTGCCAGCAGCTTGAACAGGGTTTCAACCAATCAGCCCCAGCATTTT
NA | TRBJ2-6 | NA | TRBV4-1 | CASSLLTGANVLTF | TGCGCCAGCAGCCTGCTAACTGGGGCCAACGTCCTGACTTTC
NA | TRBJ2-5 | TRBD2 | TRBV2 | CASSDPLPGLAGGQETQYF | TGTGCCAGCAGCGATCCTCTGCCGGGACTAGCGGGAGGGCAAGAGACCCAGTACTTC
NA | TRBJ1-4 | TRBD1 | TRBV7-9 | CASSLPGQGHWNEKLFF | TGTGCCAGCAGCTTGCCGGGACAGGGACATTGGAATGAAAAACTGTTTTTT
NA | TRBJ2-1 | TRBD1 | TRBV11-3 | CASSLRQGGLYEQFF | TGTGCCAGCAGCTTAAGACAGGGGGGATTGTATGAGCAGTTCTTC
NA | TRBJ1-4 | NA | TRBV5-1 | CASRAGVTNEKLFF | TGCGCCAGTCGAGCAGGGGTAACTAATGAAAAACTGTTTTTT
NA | TRBJ2-7 | NA | TRBV10-3 | CAIGSGEYEQYF | TGTGCCATCGGCTCGGGGGAGTACGAGCAGTACTTC
NA | TRBJ2-2 | TRBD2 | TRBV5-4 | CASSFLAGDTGELFF | TGTGCCAGCAGCTTCCTAGCGGGAGACACCGGGGAGCTGTTTTTT
NA | TRBJ2-5 | NA | TRBV7-2 | CASSLDFTQETQYF | TGTGCCAGCAGCTTAGATTTTACTCAAGAGACCCAGTACTTC
NA | TRBJ2-1 | NA | TRBV11-3 | CASSLPGDEQFF | TGTGCCAGCAGCCTTCCGGGGGACGAGCAGTTCTTC
NA | TRBJ2-3 | TRBD2 | TRBV4-2 | CASSQGTSGSFDTQYF | TGTGCCAGCAGCCAAGGGACTAGCGGTAGTTTCGATACGCAGTATTTT
NA | TRBJ1-2 | NA | TRBV11-3 | CASSLETSYGYTF | TGTGCCAGCAGCTTAGAAACATCTTATGGCTACACCTTC
NA | TRBJ2-7 | NA | TRBV2 | CASRGSLYEQYF | TGTGCCAGCAGGGGTAGCCTCTACGAGCAGTACTTC
NA | TRBJ1-2 | TRBD1 | TRBV6-5 | CASSYSEGADYGYTF | TGTGCCAGCAGTTACTCAGAGGGGGCGGACTATGGCTACACCTTC
NA | TRBJ2-7 | NA | TRBV7-9 | CASSLSHLSYEQYF | TGTGCCAGCAGCTTGAGTCACCTCTCCTACGAGCAGTACTTC
NA | TRBJ2-3 | NA | TRBV6-5 | CASSYAGTTDTQYF | TGTGCCAGCAGTTACGCGGGCACCACAGATACGCAGTATTTT
few | TRBJ2-1 | TRBD2 | TRBV7-8 | CASSLRTSGITYEQFF | TGTGCCAGCAGCCTACGGACTAGCGGGATAACATATGAGCAGTTCTTC
NA | TRBJ1-1 | TRBD1 | TRBV28 | CASRKDRGHSTEAFF | TGTGCCAGCAGGAAAGACAGGGGGCACAGCACTGAAGCTTTCTTT
NA | TRBJ1-1 | NA | TRBV18 | CASSPKTGVGTEAFF | TGTGCCAGCTCACCCAAGACAGGAGTTGGCACTGAAGCTTTCTTT
NA | TRBJ2-1 | TRBD2 | TRBV15 | CATSRGLAGGPNEQFF | TGTGCCACCAGCAGAGGACTAGCGGGAGGGCCTAATGAGCAGTTCTTC
NA | TRBJ2-4 | NA | TRBV15 | CATSSTGHKNIQYF | TGTGCCACCAGCAGCACAGGTCACAAAAACATTCAGTACTTC
NA | TRBJ1-1 | NA | TRBV6-1 | CASSRQPNTEAFF | TGTGCCAGCAGTCGACAGCCTAACACTGAAGCTTTCTTT
NA | TRBJ1-1 | NA | TRBV19 | CASRTGFMNTEAFF | TGTGCCAGTCGAACAGGCTTTATGAACACTGAAGCTTTCTTT
once | TRBJ2-1 | NA | TRBV7-9 | CASSLPNLVDSEQFF | TGTGCCAGCAGCCTACCAAACCTCGTGGACAGTGAGCAGTTCTTC
NA | TRBJ2-1 | TRBD1 | TRBV2 | CASSVWTGDYEQFF | TGTGCCAGCAGTGTCTGGACAGGCGACTATGAGCAGTTCTTC
NA | TRBJ2-7 | TRBD2 | TRBV2 | CASRLSGGAYEQYF | TGTGCCAGCAGGCTTAGCGGGGGGGCCTACGAGCAGTACTTC
NA | TRBJ2-7 | TRBD2 | TRBV5-4 | CASSLEGRGEQYF | TGTGCCAGCAGCTTAGAGGGGAGGGGCGAGCAGTACTTC
NA | TRBJ1-2 | TRBD1 | TRBV6-1 | CASRQGADGYTF | TGTGCCAGCAGACAGGGGGCGGACGGCTACACCTTC